This entry is about one T cell receptor (beta chain). Its antigen is not identified. The data are from a study of cytomegalovirus exposure and HLA in healthy donors. V was shortened by 5 bases and J by 1 base, with 11 bases between the two germline ends. In germline, CDR1 is SEHNR, CDR2 FQNEAQ (reference sequence). The CDR3 is made up of 14 amino acids. Findings and limits, study-wide: In a later analysis, V- and J-gene trimming of beta chains associated with a DCLRE1C missense variant, replicated independently.

The PCR ran on 60 Vbeta and 13 Jbeta primers. The protocol was immunoSEQ multiplex PCR, while the TCRdb copy is restricted to in-frame clones and leaves out a portion. Among roughly 130,000 clones, 66% were seen once, and the ten largest hold under 7.5%. The receptor was derived from a woman aged 60 to 75 in good health and CMV-seronegative. Input material: PBMCs. J is TRBJ1-2 and V is TRBV7-9; the D is unclear. CDR3 residues: CASSTPQINYGYTF. The CDR3 DNA is TGTGCCAGCAGCACCCCCCAGATTAACTATGGCTACACCTTC.